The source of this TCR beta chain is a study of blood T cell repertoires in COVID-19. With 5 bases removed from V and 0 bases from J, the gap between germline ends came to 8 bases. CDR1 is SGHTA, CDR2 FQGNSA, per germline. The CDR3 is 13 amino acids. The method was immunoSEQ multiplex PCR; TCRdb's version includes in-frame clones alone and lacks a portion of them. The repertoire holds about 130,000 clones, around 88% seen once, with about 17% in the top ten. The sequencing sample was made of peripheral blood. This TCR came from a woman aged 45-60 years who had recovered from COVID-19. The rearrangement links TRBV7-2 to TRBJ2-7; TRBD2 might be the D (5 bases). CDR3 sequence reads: CASSRGLSYEQYF. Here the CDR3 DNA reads TGTGCCAGCAGCCGCGGACTCTCCTACGAGCAGTACTTC.